Each of the 29 T cell receptor beta chains below was sequenced from the same sample in a study of a mutant IDH1 vaccine in newly diagnosed glioma. As to time point: week 47, end of study. The study gave 300 ug of mutant IDH1 20-mer peptide per vaccine dose, with topical imiquimod. Sequencing was performed with immunoSEQ multiplex PCR; in TCRdb, only in-frame clones are kept and a portion is missing. Of 45,000 to 65,000 clones listed, roughly two thirds are singletons. These receptors have no identified antigens. The material was peripheral blood mononuclear cells (PBMCs), obtained from a glioma patient whose treatment included an IDH1 peptide vaccine. The receptors shown here come from a man in his forties or fifties with glioma. Some clones in this sample may be carry-over from other donors' samples.

The chain employs TRBV19 and TRBJ2-2, with D perhaps given as TRBD1 or TRBD2 (5 bases each). The CDR3 contains 17 residues. V was trimmed by 3 bases and J by 6 bases, leaving 20 bases between them. CDR1 is LNHDA and CDR2 is SQIVND in the germline V gene (reference sequence). The DNA for the CDR3 is TGTGCCAGTAGTATGCCCCCCGGGGCAGGTCGGGCCGGGGAGCTGTTTTTT. It translates to CASSMPPGAGRAGELFF.

The genes are TRBV10-2 and TRBJ1-6; weak D call: TRBD1 (6 bases). This CDR3 is 12 amino acids long. The germline CDR1 and CDR2 sequences are WSHSY and SAAADI. V lost 10 bases, J lost 11 bases, and 15 bases lay in between. CDR3 in amino acids: CATSTGPPPLHF. CDR3 bases: TGCGCCACCTCGACAGGCCCCCCACCCCTCCACTTT.

This clone was seen a handful of times. The chain links TRBV2 to TRBJ1-2; D remains ambiguous. Germline CDR1 reads SNHLY; CDR2 reads FYNNEI. With 1 base removed from V and 5 bases from J, the gap between germline ends came to 5 bases. This CDR3 comprises 12 residues. CDR3 sequence reads: CASSEEDYGYTF. The CDR3 DNA reads TGTGCCAGCAGTGAAGAGGATTATGGCTACACCTTC.

This clone was seen a few times. V gene TRBV6-5 combines with J gene TRBJ2-2; 8 positions agree with TRBD1. The ends lost 2 bases at V and 4 bases at J; junction bases unmatched: 0. Germline lookup yields CDR1 MNHEY and CDR2 SVGAGI. The CDR3 is 14 amino acids. The CDR3 coding sequence is TGTGCCAGCAGTTACGACAGGGGCACCGGGGAGCTGTTTTTT. This codes for CASSYDRGTGELFF.

V usage is TRBV5-6 and J usage is TRBJ2-7; the D gene is possibly TRBD2 (6 bases). The CDR3 consists of 13 residues. Germline values: CDR1 SGHDT, CDR2 YYEEEE. V was pared by 6 bases and J by 2 bases, with 12 bases between. The CDR3 loop reads CASKEGMAYEQYF. CDR3 bases: TGTGCCAGCAAGGAGGGGATGGCCTACGAGCAGTACTTC. The whole variable domain, remainder taken from reference TRBV5-6 and TRBJ2-7, is DAGVTQSPTHLIKTRGQQVTLRCSPKSGHDTVSWYQQALGQGPQFIFQYYEEEERQRGNFPDRFSGHQFPNYSSELNVNALLLGDSALYLCASKEGMAYEQYFGPGTRLTVT.

The CDR3 coding sequence is TGTGCCAGCAGCGGAAGAGGGGGCCTTGACACTGAAGCTTTCTTT. This codes for CASSGRGGLDTEAFF. The rearrangement joins TRBV9 to TRBJ1-1; 7 bases are a match to TRBD1. V gave up 3 bases and J gave up 3 bases; unmatched junction bases: 8. This CDR3 spans 15 amino acids. The germline CDR1 and CDR2 sequences are SGDLS and YYNGEE.

This chain connects TRBV29-1 to TRBJ1-4; D ambiguous. CDR1 and CDR2 (germline): SQVTM, ANQGSEA. CDR3 length: 13 residues. Trimming left V 4 bases short and J 5 bases short, with 11 bases between. For the CDR3, the DNA is TGCAGCGTTGGGAACAGATTAAATGAAAAACTGTTTTTT. This gives the protein CSVGNRLNEKLFF.

The rearrangement joins TRBV6-1 to TRBJ1-4, with a tentative D call TRBD1 (5 bases). Germline V CDR1 and CDR2: MNHNS, SASEGT. This CDR3 spans 16 amino acids. Trimming took off 3 bases at V and 4 bases at J, with 15 bases between the two ends. The CDR3 protein is CASSEAYRSINEKLFF. CDR3 DNA: TGTGCCAGCAGTGAGGCCTACAGGTCTATTAATGAAAAACTGTTTTTT.

The chain is built from TRBV5-1 and TRBJ1-2, with D possibly matching TRBD1 (6 bases). Trimming took 7 bases from V and 6 from J, leaving 16 bases between them. The CDR3 consists of 13 residues. Germline CDR1 SGHRS, CDR2 YFSETQ. This chain's CDR3 is CASSDSLAHGYTF. The CDR3 DNA is TGCGCCAGCTCGGACAGCCTTGCACATGGCTACACCTTC.

This chain links TRBV4-1 with TRBJ1-1; D uncertain. The CDR3 contains 14 residues. Germline CDR1 is MGHRA and CDR2 is YSYEKL. Trimming took 0 bases from V and 1 from J, leaving 6 bases between them. The CDR3, as DNA: TGCGCCAGCAGCCAAGAAGCAGGGAACACTGAAGCTTTCTTT. It codes for CASSQEAGNTEAFF.

This clone was seen more than once but under ten times. The CDR3 sequence: CAWSVQGQGAEKLFF. The CDR3 bases are TGTGCCTGGAGTGTACAGGGACAGGGGGCTGAAAAACTGTTTTTT. The chain has TRBV30 and TRBJ1-4; TRBD1 matches 12 bases. Trimming removed 0 bases from V and 7 bases from J; junction bases left unmatched: 3. The CDR3 is 15 residues long. From germline, CDR1 is GTSNPN and CDR2 SVGIG (reference sequence).

This clone was seen only once. The rearrangement joins TRBV9 to TRBJ2-5; TRBD2 matches at 12 bases. The CDR3 length is 17 residues. V was clipped by 6 bases and J by 3 bases; unmatched bases: 12. Germline V gene sequence: CDR1 SGDLS, CDR2 YYNGEE. The CDR3 reads CASTPGRTSGAKETQYF. The CDR3 region has the DNA TGTGCCAGCACCCCCGGTAGGACTAGCGGGGCTAAAGAGACCCAGTACTTC.

The chain employs TRBV5-1 and TRBJ2-1, with TRBD2 as a possible D gene (6 bases). CDR1 and CDR2 (germline): SGHRS, YFSETQ. The V end was cut by 0 bases, the J end by 3 bases, with 16 bases between. The length of the CDR3 is 17 residues. The CDR3 bases are TGCGCCAGCAGCTTGGCCGGGGTAGCGGACTTCTACAATGAGCAGTTCTTC. It codes for CASSLAGVADFYNEQFF.

The chain employs TRBV7-9 and TRBJ2-7; maybe TRBD2 (6 bases). V lost 8 bases and J 2 bases, leaving 16 bases between the germline ends. CDR1 SEHNR and CDR2 FQNEAQ come from the germline V gene (reference sequence). The CDR3 has 14 amino acids. The CDR3 sequence: CASAGTGVTYEQYF. Here the CDR3 DNA reads TGTGCCAGCGCAGGGACGGGAGTTACCTACGAGCAGTACTTC.

The chain links TRBV18 to TRBJ2-7; the D gene is possibly TRBD2 (6 bases). Deletions cut 3 bases from V and 4 bases from J, with 7 bases between. The CDR3 spans 12 residues. Germline CDR1 KGHSH, CDR2 LQKENI. The CDR3 bases are TGTGCCAGCTCACCCGGGACTTACGAGCAGTACTTC. This sequence encodes CASSPGTYEQYF.

The rearrangement links TRBV5-1 to TRBJ2-7; D unresolved. Per germline, CDR1 SGHRS and CDR2 YFSETQ. V lost 8 bases, J lost 6 bases, and 18 bases lay in between. There are 13 residues in the CDR3. CDR3 sequence (DNA): TGCGCCAGTTCCCCATTGACCGCGCGCGAGCAGTACTTC. This gives the protein CASSPLTAREQYF. Filled out from reference TRBV5-1 and TRBJ2-7, the complete variable domain reads KAGVTQTPRYLIKTRGQQVTLSCSPISGHRSVSWYQQTPGQGLQFLFEYFSETQRNKGNFPGRFSGRQFSNSRSEMNVSTLELGDSALYLCASSPLTAREQYFGPGTRLTVT.

The rearrangement joins TRBV2 to TRBJ1-1, with D unclear. The CDR3 consists of 12 residues. V was clipped by 1 base and J by 4 bases, with 4 bases between them. Germline V gene sequence: CDR1 SNHLY, CDR2 FYNNEI. The CDR3 sequence is CASSEGRTEAFF. The CDR3 DNA reads TGTGCCAGCAGTGAAGGGCGCACTGAAGCTTTCTTT. The full variable domain, with the rest looked up from reference TRBV2 and TRBJ1-1, is EPEVTQTPSHQVTQMGQEVILRCVPISNHLYFYWYRQILGQKVEFLVSFYNNEISEKSEIFDDQFSVERPDGSNFTLKIRSTKLEDSAMYFCASSEGRTEAFFGQGTRLTVV.

As to this clone: At one of its ends the junction is not consistent with the germline gene, which may arise from a read error. The rearrangement links TRBV5-1 to TRBJ2-4; 8 bases line up with TRBD1. This CDR3 contains 12 residues. The germline gives CDR1 SGHRS, CDR2 YFSETQ. CDR3 DNA: TGCGCCAGCAGCTTGGGGCGGACAGGGTGGAACTTC. This translates into CASSLGRTGWNF.

This clone appeared a few times. The genes are TRBV18 and TRBJ1-2; D is ambiguous. CDR3 length: 16 residues. Germline assignment: CDR1 KGHSH and CDR2 LQKENI. The V and J ends lost 3 bases and 2 bases respectively, with 16 bases between them. The DNA for the CDR3 is TGTGCCAGCTCACCCCCTCCCGGGCCCCTCAACTATGGCTACACCTTC. Translated: CASSPPPGPLNYGYTF.

V usage is TRBV29-1 and J usage is TRBJ1-5; the D is unclear. V was cut by 3 bases and J by 6 bases, with 12 bases left in between. The CDR3 is 13 residues long. Germline CDR1 is SQVTM and CDR2 is ANQGSEA. The CDR3 region has the DNA TGCAGCGTTGAGTCTGGGGTGGGTCAGCCCCAGCATTTT. Residues: CSVESGVGQPQHF.

The CDR3 sequence is CASSLLATQETQYF. Here the CDR3 DNA reads TGTGCCAGCTCACTACTAGCTACGCAAGAGACCCAGTACTTC. The chain recombines TRBV18 with TRBJ2-5; a weak D match, TRBD2 (6 bases). Trimming shortened V by 4 bases and J by 2 bases, and 11 bases separated the two germline ends. This CDR3 contains 14 residues. The germline V gene has CDR1 KGHSH and CDR2 LQKENI.

In its sample, this clone was seen a few times. The chain couples TRBV6-5 to TRBJ2-2, with a weak D call TRBD2 (6 bases). Germline V gives CDR1 MNHEY, CDR2 SVGAGI. The CDR3 has 14 residues. V lost 6 bases to trimming and J lost 5 bases, with 13 bases between them. The DNA of the CDR3 is TGTGCCAGCAGCCTACAGGCGGGGACCGGGGAGCTGTTTTTT. This encodes CASSLQAGTGELFF.

This chain uses TRBV6-5 with TRBJ2-3; 7 bases align to TRBD2. The CDR3 is made up of 14 amino acids. The V gene end was trimmed by 9 bases and the J gene end by 0 bases; junction bases not matched to a gene: 6. CDR1 and CDR2 from the germline V gene are MNHEY and SVGAGI. The CDR3 here is CASSLATSTDTQYF. In DNA, the CDR3 is TGTGCCAGTTCACTAGCGACTAGCACAGATACGCAGTATTTT.

V is TRBV2 and J is TRBJ1-1; D remains unclear. Germline-derived CDR1 and CDR2 are SNHLY and FYNNEI. V gave up 8 bases and J gave up 0 bases, with 4 bases separating them. This CDR3 contains 11 residues. The DNA of the CDR3 is TGTGCCAGCCTAGTGAACACTGAAGCTTTCTTT. It encodes CASLVNTEAFF.

This clone was seen only once. The rearrangement uses TRBV5-1 and TRBJ2-1; TRBD2 aligns across 8 bases. The V segment lost 0 bases and the J segment 7 bases; nucleotides outside the gene matches: 6. Germline-derived CDR1 and CDR2 are SGHRS and YFSETQ. The CDR3 totals 15 residues. This CDR3 is CASSLGSTGGNEQFF. CDR3 DNA sequence: TGCGCCAGCAGCTTGGGCTCGACGGGGGGGAATGAGCAGTTCTTC. Based on the CDR3 plus reference TRBV5-1 and TRBJ2-1, the full variable domain is KAGVTQTPRYLIKTRGQQVTLSCSPISGHRSVSWYQQTPGQGLQFLFEYFSETQRNKGNFPGRFSGRQFSNSRSEMNVSTLELGDSALYLCASSLGSTGGNEQFFGPGTRLTVL.

This chain connects TRBV9 to TRBJ2-2; no definite D call. The CDR3 consists of 12 residues. Germline V gene lookup returns CDR1 SGDLS and CDR2 YYNGEE. The V gene lost 1 base and the J gene lost 6 bases, with 4 bases spanning the gap. DNA for the CDR3: TGTGCCAGCAGCGTAAAGTCCGGGGAGCTGTTTTTT. This codes for CASSVKSGELFF.

The V and J genes are TRBV30 and TRBJ1-4; 7 nucleotides agree with TRBD1. V gave up 1 base and J gave up 7 bases; unmatched junction bases: 6. This CDR3 region has 14 residues. From germline, CDR1 is GTSNPN and CDR2 SVGIG (reference sequence). The CDR3 sequence: CAWSAGGKVEKLFF. Written as DNA, the CDR3 is TGTGCCTGGAGTGCAGGGGGAAAGGTTGAAAAACTGTTTTTT.

The chain employs TRBV18 and TRBJ1-3; maybe TRBD1 (5 bases). The CDR3 covers 16 residues. The germline V gene encodes CDR1 KGHSH and CDR2 LQKENI. V was pared by 1 base and J by 0 bases, with 10 bases between. The CDR3 here is CASSPLDSFSGNTIYF. CDR3 nucleotides: TGTGCCAGCTCACCACTCGACAGTTTCTCTGGAAACACCATATATTTT.

This clone was detected only once. The J gene is TRBJ2-2, the V gene TRBV6-1; 9 bases are a match to TRBD1. There are 15 residues in the CDR3. Germline V lookup: CDR1 MNHNS, CDR2 SASEGT. The V segment lost 6 bases and the J segment 2 bases; nucleotides outside the gene matches: 4. CDR3 sequence (DNA): TGTGCCAGCAGCCGGGACAGGGTAAACACCGGGGAGCTGTTTTTT. It codes for CASSRDRVNTGELFF.